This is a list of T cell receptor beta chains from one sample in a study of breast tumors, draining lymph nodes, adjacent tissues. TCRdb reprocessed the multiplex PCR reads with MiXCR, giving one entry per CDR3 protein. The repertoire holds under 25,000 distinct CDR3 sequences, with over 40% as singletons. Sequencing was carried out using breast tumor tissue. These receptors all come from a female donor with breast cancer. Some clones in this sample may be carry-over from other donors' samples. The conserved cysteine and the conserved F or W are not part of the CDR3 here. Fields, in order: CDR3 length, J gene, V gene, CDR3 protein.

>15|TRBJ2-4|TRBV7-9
ASSLDGGYTDLGIQY
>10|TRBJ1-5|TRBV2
AGTSGRDYEH
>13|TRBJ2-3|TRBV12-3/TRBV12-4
ASSLVADRTDTQY
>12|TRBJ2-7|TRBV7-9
ASSRESNLSEQY
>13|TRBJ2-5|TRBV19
ASRGMTGGRETQY
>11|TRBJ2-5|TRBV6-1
ASSGQSQETQY
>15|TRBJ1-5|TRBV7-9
ASSSDLPTGLERPQH
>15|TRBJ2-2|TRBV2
ANITSGRAMGTGELF
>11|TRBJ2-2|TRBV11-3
ASPAEGTGELF
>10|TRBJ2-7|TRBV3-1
ASSRTSYEQY
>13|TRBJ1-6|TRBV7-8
ASSRGTGYNSPLH
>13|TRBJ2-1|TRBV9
ASSVYANHYNEQF
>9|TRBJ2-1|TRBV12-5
AGGLRLEQF
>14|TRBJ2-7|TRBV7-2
ASSPGGAGGRYEQY
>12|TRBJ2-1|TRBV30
AWDSGREANEQF
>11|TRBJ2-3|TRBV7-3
ASSLTGPDTQY
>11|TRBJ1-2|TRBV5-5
ASSYQPEYGYT
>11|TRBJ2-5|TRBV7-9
ASSLASGETQY
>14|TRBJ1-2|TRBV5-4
ASSFNRGRGRKGYT
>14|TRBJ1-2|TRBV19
ASSTSGTQGNYGYT
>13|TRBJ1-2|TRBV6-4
ASSDSGGETNGYT
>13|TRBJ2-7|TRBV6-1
ASSPLSGNSYEQY
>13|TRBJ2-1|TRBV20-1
SASPARGQWNEQF
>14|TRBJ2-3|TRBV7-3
ASSFGLAASTDTQY
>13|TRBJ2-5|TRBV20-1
SAIPRGRVGETQY
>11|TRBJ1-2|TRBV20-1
SARAGTGFGYT
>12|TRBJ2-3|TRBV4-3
ASSRARGRDTQY
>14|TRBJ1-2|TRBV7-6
ASIKIRDRGSYGYA
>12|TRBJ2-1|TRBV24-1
ATSDLGSYDEQF
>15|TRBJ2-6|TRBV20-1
SARPPWTGGGANVLT
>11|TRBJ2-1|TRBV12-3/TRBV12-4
ASGLRTRDEQF
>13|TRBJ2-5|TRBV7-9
ASSQDNRGWRTQH
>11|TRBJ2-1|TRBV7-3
ASSFGRDGEQF
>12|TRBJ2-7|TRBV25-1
ASSRAGPVEEQY
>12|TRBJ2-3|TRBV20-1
SATSGTGTDTQY
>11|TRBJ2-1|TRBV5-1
ASSLTSFGGQF
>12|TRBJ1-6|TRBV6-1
ASSYREQASPLH
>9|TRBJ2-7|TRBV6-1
ASGRSYEQY
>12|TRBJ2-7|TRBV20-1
SAPLSGRSHEQY
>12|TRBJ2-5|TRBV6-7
ASKFSGRRETQY
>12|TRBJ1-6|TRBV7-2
ASSLAAVNSPLH
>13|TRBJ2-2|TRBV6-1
ASRPGGDGAGELF
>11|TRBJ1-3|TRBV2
ASGDTSGNTTY
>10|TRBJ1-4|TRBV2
ATRTVREKLF